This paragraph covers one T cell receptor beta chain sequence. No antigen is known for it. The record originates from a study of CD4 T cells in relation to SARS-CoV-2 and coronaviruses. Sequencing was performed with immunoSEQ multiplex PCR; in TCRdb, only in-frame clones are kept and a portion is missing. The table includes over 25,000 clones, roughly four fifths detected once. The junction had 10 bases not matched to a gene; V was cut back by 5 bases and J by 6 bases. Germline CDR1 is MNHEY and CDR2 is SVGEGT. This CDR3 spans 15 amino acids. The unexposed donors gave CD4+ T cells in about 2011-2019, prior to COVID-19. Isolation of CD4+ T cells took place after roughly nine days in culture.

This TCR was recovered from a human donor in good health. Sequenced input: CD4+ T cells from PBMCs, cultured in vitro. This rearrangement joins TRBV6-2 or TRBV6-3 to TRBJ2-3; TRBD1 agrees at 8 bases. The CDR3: CASSLGQGFVDTQYF. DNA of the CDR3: TGTGCCAGCAGTCTAGGACAGGGCTTTGTTGATACGCAGTATTTT.